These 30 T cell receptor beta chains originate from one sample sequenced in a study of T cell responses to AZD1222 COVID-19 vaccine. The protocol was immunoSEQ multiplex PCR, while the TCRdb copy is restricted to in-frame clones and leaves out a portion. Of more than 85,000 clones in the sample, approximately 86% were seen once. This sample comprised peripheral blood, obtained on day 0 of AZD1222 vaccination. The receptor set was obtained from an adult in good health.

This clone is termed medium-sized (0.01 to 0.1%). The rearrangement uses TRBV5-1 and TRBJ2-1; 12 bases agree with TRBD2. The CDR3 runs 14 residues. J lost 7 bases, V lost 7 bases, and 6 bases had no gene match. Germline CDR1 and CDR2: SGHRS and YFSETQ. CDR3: CASSTSGRPNEQFF. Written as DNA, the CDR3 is TGCGCCAGCTCGACTAGCGGGAGACCAAATGAGCAGTTCTTC.

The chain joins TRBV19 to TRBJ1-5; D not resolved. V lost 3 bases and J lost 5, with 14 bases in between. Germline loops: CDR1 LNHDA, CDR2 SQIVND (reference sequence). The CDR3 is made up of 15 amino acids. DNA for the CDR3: TGTGCCAGTAGTATTGTGGGAACCGGGGATCAGCCCCAGCATTTT. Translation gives CASSIVGTGDQPQHF.

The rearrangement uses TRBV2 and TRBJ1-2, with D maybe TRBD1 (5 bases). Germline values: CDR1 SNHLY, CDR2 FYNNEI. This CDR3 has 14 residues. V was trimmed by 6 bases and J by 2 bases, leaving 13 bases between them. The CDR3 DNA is TGTGCCAGCAGACCCGGGACGGTAAACTATGGCTACACCTTC. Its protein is CASRPGTVNYGYTF.

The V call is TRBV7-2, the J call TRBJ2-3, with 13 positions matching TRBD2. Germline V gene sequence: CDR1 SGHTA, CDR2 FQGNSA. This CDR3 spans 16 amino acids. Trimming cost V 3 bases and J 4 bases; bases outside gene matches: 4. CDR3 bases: TGTGCCAGCAGCTTCCGGACTAGCGGGAGTGCAGATACGCAGTATTTT. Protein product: CASSFRTSGSADTQYF.

The CDR3 sequence is CASSLQGNQPQHF. CDR3 coding DNA: TGTGCCAGCAGCCTCCAGGGAAACCAGCCCCAGCATTTT. The rearrangement uses TRBV5-6 and TRBJ1-5, with D possibly TRBD1 on 5 matching bases. V dropped 4 bases and J dropped 7 bases, with 12 bases sitting between them. Germline assignment: CDR1 SGHDT and CDR2 YYEEEE. This CDR3 region has 13 residues.

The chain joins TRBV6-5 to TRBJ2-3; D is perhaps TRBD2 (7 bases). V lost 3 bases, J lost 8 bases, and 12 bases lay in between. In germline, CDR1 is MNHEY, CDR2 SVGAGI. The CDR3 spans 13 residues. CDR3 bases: TGTGCCAGCAGTTATAGGGGGGGTGGTACGCAGTATTTT. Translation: CASSYRGGGTQYF.

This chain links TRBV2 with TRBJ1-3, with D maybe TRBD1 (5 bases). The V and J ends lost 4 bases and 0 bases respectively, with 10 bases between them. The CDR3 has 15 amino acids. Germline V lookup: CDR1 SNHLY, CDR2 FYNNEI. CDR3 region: CASSAGRSSGNTIYF. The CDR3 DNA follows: TGTGCCAGCAGTGCGGGACGGTCCTCTGGAAACACCATATATTTT.

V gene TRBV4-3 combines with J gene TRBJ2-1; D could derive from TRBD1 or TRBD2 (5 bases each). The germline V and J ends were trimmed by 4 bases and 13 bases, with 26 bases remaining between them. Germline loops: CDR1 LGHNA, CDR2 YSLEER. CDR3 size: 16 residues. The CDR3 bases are TGCGCCAGCAGCCTTCACCACCGGGACCACCTGACCGGCCAGTTCTTC. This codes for CASSLHHRDHLTGQFF.

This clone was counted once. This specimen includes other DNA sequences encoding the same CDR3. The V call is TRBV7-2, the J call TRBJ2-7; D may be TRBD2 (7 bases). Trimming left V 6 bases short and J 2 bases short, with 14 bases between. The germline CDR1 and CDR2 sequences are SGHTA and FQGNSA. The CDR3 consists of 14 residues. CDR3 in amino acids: CASSPGGGPYEQYF. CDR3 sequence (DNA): TGTGCCAGCAGTCCTGGGGGGGGCCCCTACGAGCAGTACTTC.

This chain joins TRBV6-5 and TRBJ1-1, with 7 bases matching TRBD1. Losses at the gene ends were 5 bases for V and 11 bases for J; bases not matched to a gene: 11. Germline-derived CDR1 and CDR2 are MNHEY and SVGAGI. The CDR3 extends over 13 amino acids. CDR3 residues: CASSQPTGRGAFF. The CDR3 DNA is TGTGCCAGCAGTCAACCGACAGGGCGGGGGGCTTTCTTT.

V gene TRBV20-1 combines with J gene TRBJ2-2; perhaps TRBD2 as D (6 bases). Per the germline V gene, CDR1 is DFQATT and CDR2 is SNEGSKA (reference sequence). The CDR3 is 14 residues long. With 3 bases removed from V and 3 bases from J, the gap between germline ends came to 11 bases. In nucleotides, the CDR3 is TGCAGTGCTAGTGAGGGGAGGTACACCGGGGAGCTGTTTTTT. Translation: CSASEGRYTGELFF.

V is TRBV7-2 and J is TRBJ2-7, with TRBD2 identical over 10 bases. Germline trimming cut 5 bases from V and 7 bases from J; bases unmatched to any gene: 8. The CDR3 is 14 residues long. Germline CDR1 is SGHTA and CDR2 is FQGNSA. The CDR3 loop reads CASSVLAGVGEQYF. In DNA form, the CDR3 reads TGTGCCAGCAGCGTCCTAGCGGGGGTGGGGGAGCAGTACTTC.

The CDR3 spells CASSLDGQGREQFF. The CDR3 nucleotides read TGTGCCAGCAGCTTGGACGGACAGGGGCGTGAGCAGTTCTTC. J is TRBJ2-1 and V is TRBV11-2; TRBD1 matches at 9 bases. The CDR3 loop spans 14 amino acids. The germline gives CDR1 SGHAT, CDR2 FQNNGV. The trim removed 3 bases at V and 9 bases at J, leaving 6 bases unmatched.

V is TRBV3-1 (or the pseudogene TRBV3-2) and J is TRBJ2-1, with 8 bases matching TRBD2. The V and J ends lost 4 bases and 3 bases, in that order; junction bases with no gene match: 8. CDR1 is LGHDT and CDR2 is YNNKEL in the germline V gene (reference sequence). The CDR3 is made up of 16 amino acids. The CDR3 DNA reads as TGTGCCAGCAGCCGGGAAGCGGGGGACTACTACAATGAGCAGTTCTTC. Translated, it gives CASSREAGDYYNEQFF.

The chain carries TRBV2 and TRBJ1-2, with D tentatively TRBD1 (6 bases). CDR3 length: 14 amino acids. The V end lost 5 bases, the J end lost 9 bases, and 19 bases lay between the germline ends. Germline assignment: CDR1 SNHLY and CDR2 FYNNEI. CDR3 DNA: TGTGCCAGCAGTCCACCATTTCGGACAGACCGCTACACCTTC. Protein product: CASSPPFRTDRYTF.

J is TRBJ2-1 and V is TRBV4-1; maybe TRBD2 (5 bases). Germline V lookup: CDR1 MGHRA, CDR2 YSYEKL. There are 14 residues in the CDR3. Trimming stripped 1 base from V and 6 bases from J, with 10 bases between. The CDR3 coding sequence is TGCGCCAGCAGCCAAGTGGAGAGGGCCAATGAGCAGTTCTTC. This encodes CASSQVERANEQFF.

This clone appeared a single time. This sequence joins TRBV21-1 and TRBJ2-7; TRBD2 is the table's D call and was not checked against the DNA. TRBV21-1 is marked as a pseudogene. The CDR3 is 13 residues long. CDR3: CASKTRLPSEQYF. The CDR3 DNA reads TGTGCCAGCAAGACGCGACTACCCTCCGAGCAGTACTTC.

In nucleotides, the CDR3 is TGCGCCAGCAGCTTGGCGACACCCGGAGAGACCCAGTACTTC. This gives the protein CASSLATPGETQYF. V is TRBV5-1 and J is TRBJ2-5; D remains unclear. With 0 bases removed from V and 4 bases from J, the gap between germline ends came to 10 bases. The V gene's germline CDR1 is SGHRS and CDR2 YFSETQ. This CDR3 is built from 14 residues. Full variable domain (remainder filled in from reference TRBV5-1 and TRBJ2-5): KAGVTQTPRYLIKTRGQQVTLSCSPISGHRSVSWYQQTPGQGLQFLFEYFSETQRNKGNFPGRFSGRQFSNSRSEMNVSTLELGDSALYLCASSLATPGETQYFGPGTRLLVL.

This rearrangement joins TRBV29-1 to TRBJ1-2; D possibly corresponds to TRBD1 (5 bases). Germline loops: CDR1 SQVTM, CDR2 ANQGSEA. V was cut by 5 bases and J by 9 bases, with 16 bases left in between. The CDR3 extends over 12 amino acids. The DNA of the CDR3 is TGCAGCGTTAGTGCGGGACTCAGCAGCTACACCTTC. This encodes CSVSAGLSSYTF.

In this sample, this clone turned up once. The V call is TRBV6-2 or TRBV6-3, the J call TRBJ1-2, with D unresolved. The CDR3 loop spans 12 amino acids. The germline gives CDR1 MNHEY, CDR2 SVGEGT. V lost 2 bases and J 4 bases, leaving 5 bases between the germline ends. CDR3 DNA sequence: TGTGCCAGCAGTTACGGGAGCTATGGCTACACCTTC. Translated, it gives CASSYGSYGYTF.

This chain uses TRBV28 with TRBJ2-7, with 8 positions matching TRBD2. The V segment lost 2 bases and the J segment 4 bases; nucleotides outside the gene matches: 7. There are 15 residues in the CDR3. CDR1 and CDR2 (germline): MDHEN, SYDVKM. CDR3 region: CASSLTGGAGYEQYF. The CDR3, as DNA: TGTGCCAGCAGTTTAACGGGGGGGGCCGGATACGAGCAGTACTTC.

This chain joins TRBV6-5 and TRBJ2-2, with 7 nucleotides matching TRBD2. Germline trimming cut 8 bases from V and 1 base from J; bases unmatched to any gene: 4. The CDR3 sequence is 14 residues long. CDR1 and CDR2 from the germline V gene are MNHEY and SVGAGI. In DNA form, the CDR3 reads TGTGCCAGCCGGGCTAGCGGGAACACCGGGGAGCTGTTTTTT. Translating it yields CASRASGNTGELFF.

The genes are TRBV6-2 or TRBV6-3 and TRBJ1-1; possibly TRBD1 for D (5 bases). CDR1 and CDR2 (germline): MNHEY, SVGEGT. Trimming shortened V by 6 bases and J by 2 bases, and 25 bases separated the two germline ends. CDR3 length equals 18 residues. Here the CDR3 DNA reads TGTGCCAGCAGCCTACACGAGGGACGGTACCATTCAAACACTGAAGCTTTCTTT. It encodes CASSLHEGRYHSNTEAFF.

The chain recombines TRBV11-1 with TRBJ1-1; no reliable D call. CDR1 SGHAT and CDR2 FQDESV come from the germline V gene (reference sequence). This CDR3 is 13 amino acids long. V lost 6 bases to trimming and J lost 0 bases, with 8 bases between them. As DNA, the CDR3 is TGTGCCAGCAGTCTGTTCATGAACACTGAAGCTTTCTTT. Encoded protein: CASSLFMNTEAFF.

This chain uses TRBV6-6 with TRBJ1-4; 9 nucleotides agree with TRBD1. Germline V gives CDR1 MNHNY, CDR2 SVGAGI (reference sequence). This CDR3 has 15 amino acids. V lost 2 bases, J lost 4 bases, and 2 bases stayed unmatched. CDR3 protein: CASSYGDRVNEKLFF. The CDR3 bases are TGTGCCAGCAGTTACGGGGACAGGGTTAATGAAAAACTGTTTTTT.

The chain's CDR3 is CASSVEGQSTDTQYF. Written as DNA, the CDR3 is TGTGCCAGCAGCGTAGAGGGACAGTCAACAGATACGCAGTATTTT. The rearrangement joins TRBV9 to TRBJ2-3, with TRBD1 matching 7 bases. Trimming at V came to 0 bases and at J to 3 bases, leaving 4 bases not matched to a gene. From germline, CDR1 is SGDLS and CDR2 YYNGEE. The CDR3 totals 15 residues.

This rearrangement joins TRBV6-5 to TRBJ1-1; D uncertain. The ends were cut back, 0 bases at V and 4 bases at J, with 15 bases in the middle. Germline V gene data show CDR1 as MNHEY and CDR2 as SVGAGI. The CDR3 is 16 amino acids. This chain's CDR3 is CASSYSTVGMGTEAFF. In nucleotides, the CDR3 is TGTGCCAGCAGTTACTCGACGGTAGGGATGGGCACTGAAGCTTTCTTT.

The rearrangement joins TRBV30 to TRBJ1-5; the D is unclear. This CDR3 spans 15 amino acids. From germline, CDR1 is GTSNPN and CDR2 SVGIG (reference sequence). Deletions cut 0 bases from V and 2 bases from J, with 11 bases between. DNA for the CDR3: TGTGCCTGGAGTGTAAGAGGGCGAGGCAATCAGCCCCAGCATTTT. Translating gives CAWSVRGRGNQPQHF.

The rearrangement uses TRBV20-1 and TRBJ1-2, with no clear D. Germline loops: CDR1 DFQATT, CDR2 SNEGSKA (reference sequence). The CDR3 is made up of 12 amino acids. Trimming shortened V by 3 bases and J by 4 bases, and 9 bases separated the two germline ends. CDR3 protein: CSASLGSYGYTF. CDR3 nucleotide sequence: TGCAGTGCTAGTTTAGGGAGCTATGGCTACACCTTC.

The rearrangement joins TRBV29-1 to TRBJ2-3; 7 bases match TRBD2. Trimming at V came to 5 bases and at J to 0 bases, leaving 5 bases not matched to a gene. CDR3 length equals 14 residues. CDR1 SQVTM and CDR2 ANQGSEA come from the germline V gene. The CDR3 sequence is CSVQSSGSTDTQYF. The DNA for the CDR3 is TGCAGCGTTCAGTCTAGCGGTAGCACAGATACGCAGTATTTT.